Following are 26 T cell receptor beta chains from one sample sequenced in a study of T-cell memory formation after mild COVID-19. TCRdb analysed the 5' RACE reads with MiXCR anew, one entry per CDR3 protein. The sample has hundreds of thousands of distinct CDR3 sequences, about a sixth seen once. The sequencing sample was made of PBMCs or a T cell subset sorted from them (not recorded which). These receptors were collected from an adult woman who had mild COVID-19 (a few samples of this study predate the infection). Cell type and time point are not known.

The chain uses TRBV9 and TRBJ2-1; D possibly corresponds to TRBD2 (5 bases). V gave up 0 bases and J gave up 8 bases, with 12 bases separating them. The CDR3 runs 14 residues. Per germline, CDR1 SGDLS and CDR2 YYNGEE. CDR3 DNA: TGTGCCAGCAGCGTAGGCTACCGGGGAGATGAGCAGTTCTTC. It encodes CASSVGYRGDEQFF.

The J gene is TRBJ2-2, the V gene TRBV7-6, with 10 bases lining up with TRBD2. V was clipped by 5 bases and J by 4 bases; unmatched bases: 7. Germline lookup yields CDR1 SGHVS and CDR2 FNYEAQ. The CDR3 runs 16 residues. For the CDR3, the DNA is TGTGCCAGCAGCCCCTCTAGCGGGAGAGCCACCGGGGAGCTGTTTTTT. This encodes CASSPSSGRATGELFF.

The chain's CDR3 is CASSYSFSEQYF. The CDR3 DNA reads as TGTGCCAGCAGTTACTCGTTCTCCGAGCAGTACTTC. This rearrangement joins TRBV6-2 or TRBV6-3 to TRBJ2-7; no reliable D call. CDR3 size: 12 residues. The V end lost 0 bases, the J end lost 6 bases, and 6 bases lay between the germline ends. Germline V gene sequence: CDR1 MNHEY, CDR2 SVGEGT.

This clonotype occurred a few times. V usage is TRBV5-1 and J usage is TRBJ2-7; TRBD1 matches 9 bases. The CDR3 has 16 amino acids. CDR1 SGHRS and CDR2 YFSETQ come from the germline V gene. With V trimmed by 0 bases and J by 3 bases, 7 bases remained unmatched. CDR3 nucleotide sequence: TGCGCCAGCAGCTTGGGACCCGGGACAGGGAACTACGAGCAGTACTTC. As protein: CASSLGPGTGNYEQYF.

This clonotype has only a few counts. The gene calls are TRBV4-1 and TRBJ2-2, with 7 bases that match TRBD2. The CDR3 runs 15 residues. The V and J ends lost 6 bases and 4 bases, in that order; junction bases with no gene match: 8. In germline, CDR1 is MGHRA, CDR2 YSYEKL. CDR3 coding DNA: TGCGCCAGCAGGGGAGGGCCTCGAGGCACCGGGGAGCTGTTTTTT. It translates to CASRGGPRGTGELFF.

This chain connects TRBV27 to TRBJ1-5; TRBD1 might be the D (6 bases). CDR1 and CDR2 (germline): MNHEY, SMNVEV (reference sequence). The CDR3 runs 17 residues. Trimming pared 8 bases from V and 0 bases from J, leaving 20 bases between. The CDR3 here is CASATLGAGYSNQPQHF. The DNA for the CDR3 is TGTGCCAGCGCCACTCTGGGGGCAGGGTATAGCAATCAGCCCCAGCATTTT.

This chain uses TRBV7-8 with TRBJ1-2; perhaps TRBD1 as D (6 bases). Germline V gene lookup returns CDR1 SGHVS and CDR2 FQNEAQ. Trimming left V 5 bases short and J 8 bases short, with 15 bases between. This CDR3 is 13 amino acids long. This CDR3 is CASSPGDKGGYTF. For the CDR3, the DNA is TGTGCCAGCAGCCCTGGGGACAAGGGAGGCTACACCTTC.

The rearrangement uses TRBV7-9 and TRBJ2-5; TRBD1 matches at 11 bases. Germline V gene data show CDR1 as SEHNR and CDR2 as FQNEAQ (reference sequence). Germline trimming cut 4 bases from V and 1 base from J; bases unmatched to any gene: 5. This CDR3 spans 16 amino acids. The CDR3 bases are TGTGCCAGCAGCTCGTTGGGACAGGGGGTCCAAGAGACCCAGTACTTC. Translation gives CASSSLGQGVQETQYF.

The table lists this clonotype with many counts. V is TRBV20-1 and J is TRBJ2-2; D is tentatively TRBD1 or TRBD2 (8 bases each). This CDR3 spans 18 amino acids. Germline V gives CDR1 DFQATT, CDR2 SNEGSKA (reference sequence). The ends were cut back, 5 bases at V and 0 bases at J, with 22 bases in the middle. CDR3: CSAFDRGSSGANTGELFF. The DNA for the CDR3 is TGCAGTGCTTTTGACAGGGGCAGTAGCGGGGCGAACACCGGGGAGCTGTTTTTT.

The J gene is TRBJ1-1, the V gene TRBV5-6; D not certain. This CDR3 contains 15 residues. Germline V lookup: CDR1 SGHDT, CDR2 YYEEEE. V lost 4 bases and J 0 bases, leaving 13 bases between the germline ends. The CDR3 region has the DNA TGTGCCAGCAGCCCCCGGACGGTGTTGAACACTGAAGCTTTCTTT. Amino acid sequence: CASSPRTVLNTEAFF. The full variable domain, completed using reference TRBV5-6 and TRBJ1-1, is DAGVTQSPTHLIKTRGQQVTLRCSPKSGHDTVSWYQQALGQGPQFIFQYYEEEERQRGNFPDRFSGHQFPNYSSELNVNALLLGDSALYLCASSPRTVLNTEAFFGQGTRLTVV.

This clonotype has a count of ten or more. V gene TRBV7-2 combines with J gene TRBJ2-4; 8 bases align to TRBD2. With 5 bases clipped from V and 6 bases from J, the junction kept 15 bases outside the gene matches. This CDR3 spans 17 amino acids. Germline CDR1 SGHTA, CDR2 FQGNSA. CDR3 bases: TGTGCCAGCAGCCATTTAGCGGGACCATCAGTGCTAAACATTCAGTACTTC. This encodes CASSHLAGPSVLNIQYF.

The chain recombines TRBV3-2 with TRBJ2-2. TRBV3-2 is reported as a pseudogene. The CDR3 runs 14 residues. The CDR3 DNA reads as TGTGCCAGCAGCCGAAGGACATACACCGGGGAGCTGTTTTTT. Amino acids: CASSRRTYTGELFF.

The chain has TRBV7-6 and TRBJ2-5; 12 bases are a match to TRBD2. Unmatched junction bases numbered 6, after V lost 5 bases and J lost 5 bases. The length of the CDR3 is 15 residues. CDR1 is SGHVS and CDR2 is FNYEAQ in the germline V gene. The DNA for the CDR3 is TGTGCCAGCAGCCCTAGCGGGGGGGCTTACGAGACCCAGTACTTC. Protein: CASSPSGGAYETQYF.

V gene TRBV6-6 combines with J gene TRBJ2-1; the match to TRBD1 covers 7 bases. Per the germline V gene, CDR1 is MNHNY and CDR2 is SVGAGI (reference sequence). Trimming at V came to 5 bases and at J to 7 bases, leaving 17 bases not matched to a gene. This CDR3 spans 17 amino acids. The CDR3 loop reads CASSTPEGAGVQNEQFF. For the CDR3, the DNA is TGTGCCAGCAGTACCCCTGAGGGGGCGGGCGTTCAGAATGAGCAGTTCTTC.

There are a few counts of this clonotype. V is TRBV6-5 and J is TRBJ2-7; the match to TRBD2 covers 7 bases. Germline CDR1 reads MNHEY; CDR2 reads SVGAGI. Losses at the gene ends were 0 bases for V and 3 bases for J; bases not matched to a gene: 11. CDR3 length equals 17 residues. In DNA form, the CDR3 reads TGTGCCAGCAGTTACTCGGGGGGGAGAACAGGTCTCTACGAGCAGTACTTC. Its translation is CASSYSGGRTGLYEQYF.

This rearrangement joins TRBV6-5 to TRBJ2-5, with 8 positions matching TRBD2. Unmatched junction bases numbered 13, after V lost 6 bases and J lost 4 bases. Germline CDR1 reads MNHEY; CDR2 reads SVGAGI. This CDR3 spans 16 amino acids. This CDR3 is CASSPGAGGHGETQYF. CDR3 DNA: TGTGCCAGCAGCCCCGGGGCGGGAGGTCACGGAGAGACCCAGTACTTC.

This clonotype was detected only a few times. The chain combines TRBV5-1 with TRBJ1-1, with 9 bases aligning to TRBD1. The CDR3 covers 19 residues. Looked up from germline, CDR1 is SGHRS and CDR2 is YFSETQ. The J segment lost 0 bases and the V segment lost 4 bases, leaving 16 bases of the junction unmatched. In DNA, the CDR3 is TGCGCCAGCAGCCAACAGGGGGCGAACTTCCTACGCATGAACACTGAAGCTTTCTTT. Protein product: CASSQQGANFLRMNTEAFF. The variable domain in full, with the rest retrieved from reference TRBV5-1 and TRBJ1-1, is KAGVTQTPRYLIKTRGQQVTLSCSPISGHRSVSWYQQTPGQGLQFLFEYFSETQRNKGNFPGRFSGRQFSNSRSEMNVSTLELGDSALYLCASSQQGANFLRMNTEAFFGQGTRLTVV.

This clonotype was recorded at least ten times. This sequence joins TRBV20-1 and TRBJ2-3; D possibly matches TRBD1 or TRBD2 (5 bases each). Germline-derived CDR1 and CDR2 are DFQATT and SNEGSKA (reference sequence). The CDR3 is 13 residues long. The germline V and J ends were trimmed by 6 bases and 2 bases, with 12 bases remaining between them. This CDR3 is CSAQGPDTDTQYF. For the CDR3, the DNA is TGCAGTGCCCAGGGACCCGACACAGATACGCAGTATTTT.

CDR3 in amino acids: CASSLDLPDTQYF. The CDR3 DNA sequence: TGTGCCAGCAGCTTAGATCTTCCAGATACGCAGTATTTT. The chain carries TRBV11-2 and TRBJ2-3; no clear D gene. V was clipped by 0 bases and J by 4 bases, with 5 bases between them. CDR1 and CDR2 (germline): SGHAT, FQNNGV. The CDR3 consists of 13 residues.

J is TRBJ1-4 and V is TRBV11-2; no reliable D call. The V end lost 1 base, the J end lost 16 bases, and 16 bases lay between the germline ends. This CDR3 contains 13 residues. Per germline, CDR1 SGHAT and CDR2 FQNNGV. The CDR3 coding sequence is TGTGCCAGCAGCTTAGGATTTGCGGCTACACGGTTTTTT. Translation gives CASSLGFAATRFF.

This rearrangement joins TRBV7-9 to TRBJ2-5; D uncertain. This CDR3 spans 13 amino acids. The germline V and J ends were trimmed by 6 bases and 4 bases, with 12 bases remaining between them. Looked up from germline, CDR1 is SEHNR and CDR2 is FQNEAQ (reference sequence). DNA for the CDR3: TGTGCCAGCAGTCCCAGGTGGGGAGAGACCCAGTACTTC. Its translation is CASSPRWGETQYF.

This clonotype was counted many times. The rearrangement joins TRBV5-1 to TRBJ2-1; D is tentatively TRBD1 or TRBD2 (5 bases each). The CDR3 runs 14 residues. CDR1 SGHRS and CDR2 YFSETQ come from the germline V gene. Deletions cut 4 bases from V and 4 bases from J, with 12 bases between. The CDR3 loop reads CASSPGARYNEQFF. The CDR3 nucleotides are TGCGCCAGCAGCCCCGGGGCTAGGTACAATGAGCAGTTCTTC.

This rearrangement joins TRBV18 to TRBJ2-7; D remains unclear. The CDR3 consists of 15 residues. V was clipped by 0 bases and J by 3 bases, with 12 bases between them. Germline values: CDR1 KGHSH, CDR2 LQKENI. The CDR3 region has the DNA TGTGCCAGCTCACCACCGTCTCTCGGCCGCTACGAGCAGTACTTC. This encodes CASSPPSLGRYEQYF.

This chain links TRBV6-5 with TRBJ1-5, with D hard to call. CDR1 MNHEY and CDR2 SVGAGI come from the germline V gene. The V end was cut by 7 bases, the J end by 4 bases, with 11 bases between. This CDR3 has 13 amino acids. The CDR3 protein is CASTWSRNQPQHF. CDR3 bases: TGTGCCAGCACGTGGTCCAGGAATCAGCCCCAGCATTTT.

This clonotype has just a few counts. The V and J genes are TRBV25-1 and TRBJ2-2; weak D call: TRBD1 (5 bases). The CDR3 has 16 amino acids. Germline V CDR1 and CDR2: MGHDK, SYGVNS. The V and J ends lost 5 bases and 4 bases respectively, with 17 bases between them. CDR3 nucleotide sequence: TGTGCCAGCAGTCCACCGACAGTTCGTGGCACCGGGGAGCTGTTTTTT. This codes for CASSPPTVRGTGELFF.

The genes are TRBV20-1 and TRBJ1-1, with 9 bases aligning to TRBD1. The CDR3 is 13 residues long. The V segment lost 6 bases and the J segment 2 bases; nucleotides outside the gene matches: 4. Per germline, CDR1 DFQATT and CDR2 SNEGSKA (reference sequence). The CDR3 sequence is CSARDRANTEAFF. The CDR3 nucleotides are TGCAGTGCGCGGGACAGGGCCAACACTGAAGCTTTCTTT.